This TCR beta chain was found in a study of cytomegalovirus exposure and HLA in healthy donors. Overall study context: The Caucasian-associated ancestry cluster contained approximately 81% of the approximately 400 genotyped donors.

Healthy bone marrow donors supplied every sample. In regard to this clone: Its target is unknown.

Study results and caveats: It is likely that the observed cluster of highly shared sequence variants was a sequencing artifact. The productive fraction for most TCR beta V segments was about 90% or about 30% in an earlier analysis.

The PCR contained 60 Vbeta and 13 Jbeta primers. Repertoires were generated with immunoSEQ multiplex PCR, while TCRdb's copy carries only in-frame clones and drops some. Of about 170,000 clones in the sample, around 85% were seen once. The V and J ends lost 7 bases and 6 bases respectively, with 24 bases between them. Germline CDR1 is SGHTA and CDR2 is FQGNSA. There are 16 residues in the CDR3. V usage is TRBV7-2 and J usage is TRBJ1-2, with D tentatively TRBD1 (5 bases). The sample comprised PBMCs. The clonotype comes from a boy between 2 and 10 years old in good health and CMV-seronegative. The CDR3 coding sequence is TGTGCCAGCACCTCCTCAAAGGGCGCAGGGATGAATGGCTACACCTTC. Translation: CASTSSKGAGMNGYTF.